This T cell receptor beta chain was recorded in a study of blood T cells in healthy people across ages. Extracted total RNA amounted to at least 5.5 micrograms for each sample. This CDR3 region has 16 residues. Per the germline V gene, CDR1 is MDHEN and CDR2 is SYDVKM. Trimming took 0 bases from V and 1 from J, leaving 12 bases between them. Together with a sample-barcoded 5' primer, a J-beta primer mix was included in a second PCR lasting about 7 to 11 cycles. TCRdb called the 5' RACE reads again in MiXCR, with one record for every CDR3 protein. The data contain under 750,000 distinct CDR3 sequences, 47% of them singletons.

V and J are TRBV28 and TRBJ1-1; D may be TRBD1 (6 bases). This TCR was recovered from an elderly man in good health. Sequencing input: blood. CDR3 sequence (DNA): TGTGCCAGCAGTTTATGGGGGACAATCCGGAACACTGAAGCTTTCTTT. Protein sequence: CASSLWGTIRNTEAFF.